This T cell receptor beta chain was observed in a study of shared clonotypes between healthy human individuals. The study, taken as a whole, reports: Clonotypes not shared had lower generation probabilities than those common to all four donors.

This CDR3 is built from 15 residues. Trimming removed 4 bases from V and 4 bases from J, with 14 bases in between. From germline, CDR1 is SGDLS and CDR2 YYNGEE. Naivety among CD8 cells was defined by CD45RO negativity and positive CCR7 selection, thereby excluding terminally differentiated effector memory CD45RA+ cells. Donors were healthy HIV-negative adults without recently reported acute infections or vaccinations. Source study methods: Filtering of immunoSEQ junctional sequences could not match full-length read filtering. This table comes from immunoSEQ multiplex PCR, and its TCRdb copy is limited to in-frame clones, with some not included. The V and J calls and clone size were taken over from that table, and D and trimming were inferred from the DNA. The repertoire holds about 2 million clones, with over 85% as singletons. This clone has just a few counts. What it binds is unknown.

The sequenced sample was naive CD8+ T cells sorted from blood. The clonotype was recovered from a man aged 18 to 29 in good health. The chain couples TRBV9 to TRBJ2-2; unclear D gene. The DNA for the CDR3 is TGTGCCAGCAGCCGCTTCGATCGGCCCACCGGGGAGCTGTTTTTT. It codes for CASSRFDRPTGELFF.